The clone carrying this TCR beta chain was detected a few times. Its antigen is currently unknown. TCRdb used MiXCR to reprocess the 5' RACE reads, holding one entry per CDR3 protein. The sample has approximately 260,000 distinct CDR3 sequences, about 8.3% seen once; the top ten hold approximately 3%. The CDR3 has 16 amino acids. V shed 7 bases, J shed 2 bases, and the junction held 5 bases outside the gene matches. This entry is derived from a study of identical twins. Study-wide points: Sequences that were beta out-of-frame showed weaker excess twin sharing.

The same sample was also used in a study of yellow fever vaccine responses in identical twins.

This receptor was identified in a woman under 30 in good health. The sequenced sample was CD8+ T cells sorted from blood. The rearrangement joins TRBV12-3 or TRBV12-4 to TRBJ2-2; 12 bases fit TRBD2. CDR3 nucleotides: TGTGCCAGCACCGATGGACTAGCGGGAAACACCGGGGAGCTGTTTTTT. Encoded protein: CASTDGLAGNTGELFF.